What follows are 20 T cell receptor beta chains derived from one specimen sequenced in a study of CD8 T cells in ankylosing spondylitis listed by TCRdb under 2017. The library was generated by 5' RACE. The instrument given in TCRdb is Illumina HiSeq 2500. The public sequencing data were trimmed at Q25 with fastp and processed into clonotypes with MiXCR by TCRdb, which kept only in-frame beta chains. Identical CDR3 proteins give one entry, which carries the most common genes and DNA. This sample holds around 210,000 distinct CDR3 sequences; roughly 8% were observed only once. The top ten constitute roughly 4.9% of the sample. Sequencing used blood, either unsorted or a sorted T cell fraction (not recorded which). The receptors stem from a female donor with ankylosing spondylitis or in good health (not recorded which).

This clonotype was recorded at least ten times. The chain employs TRBV20-1 and TRBJ2-1, with D possibly being TRBD2 (6 bases). The CDR3 has 19 residues. Trimming took off 1 base at V and 4 bases at J, with 26 bases between the two ends. Germline CDR1 is DFQATT and CDR2 is SNEGSKA (reference sequence). As DNA, the CDR3 is TGCAGTGCTAGAGCCTTCCGGGACTCCGGACGACACCTGTACAATGAGCAGTTCTTC. It translates to CSARAFRDSGRHLYNEQFF.

The chain links TRBV20-1 to TRBJ2-1; no clear D. Germline V gene sequence: CDR1 DFQATT, CDR2 SNEGSKA (reference sequence). The CDR3 covers 14 residues. V gave up 2 bases and J gave up 6 bases, with 14 bases separating them. The CDR3 spells CSARRPPRFNEQFF. The CDR3 nucleotides read TGCAGTGCTAGACGTCCCCCACGCTTCAATGAGCAGTTCTTC.

Worth noting for this clonotype: A single base separates this from a much larger clone, so it may be a read error. The J gene is TRBJ2-1, the V gene TRBV3-1, with 10 nucleotides matching TRBD2. V shed 8 bases and J 5 bases; nucleotides not matched to a gene: 9. The CDR3 totals 15 residues. The V gene's germline CDR1 is LGHDT and CDR2 YNNKEL (reference sequence). In DNA, the CDR3 is TGTGCCAGCTGCCTGGGACTAGCGCAAAACAATGAGCAGTTCTTC. Translating gives CASCLGLAQNNEQFF.

This clonotype has ten or more counts. CDR3 in DNA: TGCGCCAGCAGCTTGGTAGATGGGGAGACCCAGTACTTC. Translation: CASSLVDGETQYF. This chain joins TRBV5-1 and TRBJ2-5; D is unresolved. The V gene's germline CDR1 is SGHRS and CDR2 YFSETQ. Trimming removed 0 bases at V and 5 bases at J, with 8 bases between. The CDR3 spans 13 residues.

The rearrangement joins TRBV12-3 or TRBV12-4 to TRBJ1-2; D remains unclear. The CDR3 length is 12 residues. With 3 bases removed from V and 5 bases from J, the gap between germline ends came to 7 bases. CDR3 region: CASSFGGYGYTF. The CDR3 DNA sequence: TGTGCCAGCAGTTTCGGTGGATATGGCTACACCTTC.

This clonotype was counted at least ten times. J is TRBJ2-3 and V is TRBV15, with 7 bases identical to TRBD2. Trimming removed 0 bases from V and 2 bases from J; junction bases left unmatched: 14. The length of the CDR3 is 19 residues. From germline, CDR1 is LNHNV and CDR2 YYDKDF (reference sequence). CDR3 DNA sequence: TGTGCCACCAGCAGAGATGATGAGTGGGCTAGCGGCCTCACAGATACGCAGTATTTT. This translates into CATSRDDEWASGLTDTQYF.

In its sample, this clonotype was seen many times. The rearrangement uses TRBV5-1 and TRBJ2-3; 9 bases line up with TRBD2. This CDR3 region has 16 residues. Germline CDR1 SGHRS, CDR2 YFSETQ. Trimming cost V 2 bases and J 0 bases; bases outside gene matches: 4. CDR3 in DNA: TGCGCCAGCAGCTTTAGCGGGAGCCCGAGCACAGATACGCAGTATTTT. Protein sequence: CASSFSGSPSTDTQYF.

Many counts were recorded for this clonotype. The genes are TRBV29-1 and TRBJ2-1; unclear D gene. The CDR3 contains 12 residues. Germline V gene data show CDR1 as SQVTM and CDR2 as ANQGSEA. Between the trimmed V and J ends, which lost 3 bases and 7 bases, there was a span of 10 bases. The CDR3 DNA reads as TGCAGCGTTGATCCGCTAGTAAATGAGCAGTTCTTC. It translates to CSVDPLVNEQFF.

This clonotype was counted ten times or more. This rearrangement joins TRBV6-5 to TRBJ2-7; maybe TRBD2 (6 bases). The V end lost 2 bases, the J end lost 0 bases, and 11 bases lay between the germline ends. The CDR3 is made up of 15 amino acids. Germline V gene data show CDR1 as MNHEY and CDR2 as SVGAGI. The CDR3 bases are TGTGCCAGCAGTTACGGGACTTTGAGCTCCTACGAGCAGTACTTC. Encoded protein: CASSYGTLSSYEQYF.

This clonotype was observed many times. The V gene is TRBV5-5, the J gene TRBJ2-7; D perhaps matches TRBD2 (5 bases). The CDR3 runs 15 residues. Germline V gene sequence: CDR1 SGHKS, CDR2 YYEKEE (reference sequence). Trimming stripped 2 bases from V and 2 bases from J, with 14 bases between. The CDR3 loop reads CASSFARTETYEQYF. Written as DNA, the CDR3 is TGTGCCAGCAGCTTCGCCAGGACTGAAACCTACGAGCAGTACTTC.

The V gene is TRBV4-3, the J gene TRBJ2-5; D is unclear. Germline assignment: CDR1 LGHNA and CDR2 YSLEER. The CDR3 length is 14 residues. Between the trimmed V and J ends, which lost 2 bases and 5 bases, there was a span of 12 bases. DNA of the CDR3: TGCGCCAGCAGCCAATCCTTCTCGAGCGAGACCCAGTACTTC. This sequence encodes CASSQSFSSETQYF.

At least ten counts were recorded for this clonotype. The chain uses TRBV6-5 and TRBJ2-5; 8 nucleotides align to TRBD2. This CDR3 is built from 16 residues. V was clipped by 4 bases and J by 4 bases; unmatched bases: 11. Germline V gene sequence: CDR1 MNHEY, CDR2 SVGAGI. The CDR3 nucleotides read TGTGCCAGCAGTTCCCCGGGACTAGGGATCGGAGAGACCCAGTACTTC. Amino acids: CASSSPGLGIGETQYF.

Worth noting for this clonotype: Given a much more abundant clone one base away, this may be a read error. This chain links TRBV20-1 with TRBJ2-5; D is possibly TRBD2 (6 bases). CDR1 is DFQATT and CDR2 is SNEGSKA in the germline V gene (reference sequence). The CDR3 totals 11 residues. The CDR3 coding sequence is TGCAGTGCTCTAGGTCGGGAGACCCGGTACTTC. Translated: CSALGRETRYF.

J is TRBJ2-5 and V is TRBV20-1; TRBD2 matches at 12 bases. There are 16 residues in the CDR3. Germline-derived CDR1 and CDR2 are DFQATT and SNEGSKA (reference sequence). V dropped 6 bases and J dropped 1; count of bases not matched to a gene: 9. CDR3 bases: TGCAGTGCCAGTACCGGGACTAGCGGGCCCCAAGAGACCCAGTACTTC. Protein product: CSASTGTSGPQETQYF.

This clonotype was counted a few times. V and J are TRBV7-2 and TRBJ2-7; 10 bases are shared with TRBD2. CDR1 SGHTA and CDR2 FQGNSA come from the germline V gene. V dropped 5 bases and J dropped 3; count of bases not matched to a gene: 7. This CDR3 is 15 amino acids long. CDR3 DNA sequence: TGTGCCAGCAGCGCGCGGACTAGCGGTTACTACGAGCAGTACTTC. Amino acid sequence: CASSARTSGYYEQYF.

This clonotype came up a few times. A much bigger clone sits one base away, suggesting this may be a read error. The V and J genes are TRBV9 and TRBJ2-7, with D possibly being TRBD2 (6 bases). V was clipped by 3 bases and J by 3 bases, with 13 bases between them. This CDR3 has 14 residues. The germline V gene encodes CDR1 SGDLS and CDR2 YYNGEE. CDR3 nucleotides: TGTGCCAGCAGCGAGGAGGGGATGGACTACGAGCAGTACTTC. It is translated as CASSEEGMDYEQYF.

The sample holds many counts of this clonotype. The chain recombines TRBV18 with TRBJ2-5, with 7 bases matching TRBD1. Germline V gene data show CDR1 as KGHSH and CDR2 as LQKENI. Trimming at V came to 2 bases and at J to 4 bases, leaving 4 bases not matched to a gene. CDR3 length: 14 residues. DNA of the CDR3: TGTGCCAGCTCACCAACAGGGGCTCTAGAGACCCAGTACTTC. Its protein is CASSPTGALETQYF.

This clonotype was recorded at least ten times. The chain couples TRBV28 to TRBJ2-7; 7 bases agree with TRBD2. Germline V gene data show CDR1 as MDHEN and CDR2 as SYDVKM. The CDR3 runs 15 residues. The V segment lost 6 bases and the J segment 2 bases; nucleotides outside the gene matches: 10. CDR3 bases: TGTGCCAGCAGCCCACCTCGGGACTACACCTACGAGCAGTACTTC. It translates to CASSPPRDYTYEQYF.

This clonotype appeared once. The chain carries TRBV7-2 and TRBJ2-5; D is ambiguous. This CDR3 is built from 17 residues. The germline V gene has CDR1 SGHTA and CDR2 FQGNSA. V dropped 1 base and J dropped 2 bases, with 17 bases sitting between them. Here the CDR3 reads CASSLGPRQEGQETQYF. In nucleotides, the CDR3 is TGTGCCAGCAGCTTAGGCCCCCGGCAGGAAGGACAAGAGACCCAGTACTTC. Full variable domain (remainder filled in from reference TRBV7-2 and TRBJ2-5): GAGVSQSPSNKVTEKGKDVELRCDPISGHTALYWYRQSLGQGLEFLIYFQGNSAPDKSGLPSDRFSAERTGGSVSTLTIQRTQQEDSAVYLCASSLGPRQEGQETQYFGPGTRLLVL.

This clonotype was detected ten times or more. The V and J genes are TRBV12-3 or TRBV12-4 and TRBJ1-1; D is unresolved. CDR3 size: 10 residues. Trimming took off 5 bases at V and 6 bases at J, with 4 bases between the two ends. The CDR3 is CASSPSEAFF. CDR3 nucleotide sequence: TGTGCCAGCAGTCCCTCTGAAGCTTTCTTT.